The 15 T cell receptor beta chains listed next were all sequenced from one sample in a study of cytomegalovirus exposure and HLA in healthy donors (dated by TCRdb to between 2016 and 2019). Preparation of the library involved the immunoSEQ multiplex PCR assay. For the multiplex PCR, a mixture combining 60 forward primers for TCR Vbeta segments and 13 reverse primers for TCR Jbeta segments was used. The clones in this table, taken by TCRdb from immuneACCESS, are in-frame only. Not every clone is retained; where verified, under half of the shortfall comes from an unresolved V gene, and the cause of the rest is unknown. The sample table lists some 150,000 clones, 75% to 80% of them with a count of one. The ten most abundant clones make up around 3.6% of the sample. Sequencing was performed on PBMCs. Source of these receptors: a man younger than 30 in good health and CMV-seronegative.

The CDR3: CASSLESPRGGKAFF. DNA for the CDR3: TGTGCCAGCAGCTTAGAGAGTCCGCGGGGGGGAAAAGCTTTCTTT. The chain links TRBV7-8 to TRBJ1-1; TRBD1 is a possible D gene (5 bases). The germline gives CDR1 SGHVS, CDR2 FQNEAQ. This CDR3 contains 15 residues. The V gene lost 1 base and the J gene lost 9 bases, with 18 bases spanning the gap.

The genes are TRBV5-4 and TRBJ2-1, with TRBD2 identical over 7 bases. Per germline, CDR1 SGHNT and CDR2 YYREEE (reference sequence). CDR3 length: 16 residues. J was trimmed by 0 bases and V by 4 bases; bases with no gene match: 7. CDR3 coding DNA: TGTGCCAGCAGCCGGATGGGAGGGAGCTCCTACAATGAGCAGTTCTTC. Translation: CASSRMGGSSYNEQFF. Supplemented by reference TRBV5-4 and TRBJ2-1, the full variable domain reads ETGVTQSPTHLIKTRGQQVTLRCSSQSGHNTVSWYQQALGQGPQFIFQYYREEENGRGNFPPRFSGLQFPNYSSELNVNALELDDSALYLCASSRMGGSSYNEQFFGPGTRLTVL.

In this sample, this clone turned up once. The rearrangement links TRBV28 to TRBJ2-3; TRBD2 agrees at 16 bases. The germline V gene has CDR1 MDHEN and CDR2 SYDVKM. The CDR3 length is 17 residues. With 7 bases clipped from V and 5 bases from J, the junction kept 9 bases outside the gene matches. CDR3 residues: CASKPSGLAGGRDTQYF. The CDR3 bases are TGTGCCAGCAAGCCTTCGGGACTAGCGGGAGGGAGAGATACGCAGTATTTT.

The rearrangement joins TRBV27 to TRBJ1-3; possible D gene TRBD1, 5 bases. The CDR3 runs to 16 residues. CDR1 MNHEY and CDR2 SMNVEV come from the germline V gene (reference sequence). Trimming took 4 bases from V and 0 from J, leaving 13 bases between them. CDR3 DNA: TGTGCCAGCAGTTCTCGACAGCTTGTCTCTGGAAACACCATATATTTT. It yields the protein CASSSRQLVSGNTIYF.

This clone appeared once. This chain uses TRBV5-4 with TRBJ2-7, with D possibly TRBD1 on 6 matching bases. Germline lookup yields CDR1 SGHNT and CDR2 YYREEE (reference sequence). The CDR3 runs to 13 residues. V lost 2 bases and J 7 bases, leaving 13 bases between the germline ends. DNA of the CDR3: TGTGCCAGCAGCTTTAACAGGGTGGGGGAGCAGTACTTC. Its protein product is CASSFNRVGEQYF.

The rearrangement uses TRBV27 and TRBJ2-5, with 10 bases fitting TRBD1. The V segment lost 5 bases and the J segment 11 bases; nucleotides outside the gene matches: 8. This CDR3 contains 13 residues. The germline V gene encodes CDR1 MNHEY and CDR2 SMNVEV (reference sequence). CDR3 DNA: TGTGCCAGCAGTACAGACAGGGGGCAGGGACAGTACTTC. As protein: CASSTDRGQGQYF.

CDR3 sequence (DNA): TGCAGCGTTAAGGGACAGCCTCATCAGCCCCAGCATTTT. As protein: CSVKGQPHQPQHF. The J gene is TRBJ1-5, the V gene TRBV29-1; 7 bases line up with TRBD1. Germline CDR1 SQVTM, CDR2 ANQGSEA. The CDR3 sequence is 13 residues long. The V segment lost 5 bases and the J segment 5 bases; nucleotides outside the gene matches: 6.

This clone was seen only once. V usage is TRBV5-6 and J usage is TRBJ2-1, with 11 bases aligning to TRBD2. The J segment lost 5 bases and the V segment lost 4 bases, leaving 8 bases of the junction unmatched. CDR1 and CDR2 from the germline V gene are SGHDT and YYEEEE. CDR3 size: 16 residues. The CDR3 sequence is CASSLPGLAANNEQFF. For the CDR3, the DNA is TGTGCCAGCAGCCTTCCGGGACTAGCGGCCAACAATGAGCAGTTCTTC. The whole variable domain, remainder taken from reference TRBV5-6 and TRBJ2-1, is DAGVTQSPTHLIKTRGQQVTLRCSPKSGHDTVSWYQQALGQGPQFIFQYYEEEERQRGNFPDRFSGHQFPNYSSELNVNALLLGDSALYLCASSLPGLAANNEQFFGPGTRLTVL.

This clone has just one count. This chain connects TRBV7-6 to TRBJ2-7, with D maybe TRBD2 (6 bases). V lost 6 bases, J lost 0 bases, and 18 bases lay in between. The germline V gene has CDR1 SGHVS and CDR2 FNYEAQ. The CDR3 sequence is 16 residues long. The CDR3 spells CASRPPLAGHSYEQYF. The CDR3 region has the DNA TGTGCCAGCAGACCCCCCCTGGCGGGGCACTCCTACGAGCAGTACTTC.

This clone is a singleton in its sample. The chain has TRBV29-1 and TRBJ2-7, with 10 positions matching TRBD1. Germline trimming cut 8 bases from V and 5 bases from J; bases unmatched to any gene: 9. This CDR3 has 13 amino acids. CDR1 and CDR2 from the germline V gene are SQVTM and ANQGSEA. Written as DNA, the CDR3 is TGCAGCCTAACCGGACAGGGGGGCAACGAGCAGTACTTC. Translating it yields CSLTGQGGNEQYF.

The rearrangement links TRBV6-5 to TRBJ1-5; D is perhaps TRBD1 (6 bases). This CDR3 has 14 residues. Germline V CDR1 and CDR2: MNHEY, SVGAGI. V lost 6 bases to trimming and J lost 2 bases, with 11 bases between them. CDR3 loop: CASSVGGGNQPQHF. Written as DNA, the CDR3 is TGTGCCAGCAGCGTAGGGGGTGGCAATCAGCCCCAGCATTTT.

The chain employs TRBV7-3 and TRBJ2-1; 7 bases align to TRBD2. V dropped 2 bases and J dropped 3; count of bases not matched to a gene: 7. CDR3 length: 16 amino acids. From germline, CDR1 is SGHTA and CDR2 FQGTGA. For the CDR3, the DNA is TGTGCCAGCAGCTTACGGGCGGGAGCGGTCTACAATGAGCAGTTCTTC. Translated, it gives CASSLRAGAVYNEQFF. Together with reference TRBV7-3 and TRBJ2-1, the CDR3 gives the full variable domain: GAGVSQTPSNKVTEKGKYVELRCDPISGHTALYWYRQSLGQGPEFLIYFQGTGAADDSGLPNDRFFAVRPEGSVSTLKIQRTERGDSAVYLCASSLRAGAVYNEQFFGPGTRLTVL.

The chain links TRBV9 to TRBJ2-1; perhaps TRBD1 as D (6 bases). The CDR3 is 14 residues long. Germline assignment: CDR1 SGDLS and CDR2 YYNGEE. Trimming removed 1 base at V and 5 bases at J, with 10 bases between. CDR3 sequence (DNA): TGTGCCAGCAGCGTACGAAGGACAGACAATGAGCAGTTCTTC. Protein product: CASSVRRTDNEQFF.

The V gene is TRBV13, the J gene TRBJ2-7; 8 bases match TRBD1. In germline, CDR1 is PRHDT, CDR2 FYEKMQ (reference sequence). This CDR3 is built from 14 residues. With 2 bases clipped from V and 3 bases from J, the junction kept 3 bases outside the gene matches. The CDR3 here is CASSLSGGNYEQYF. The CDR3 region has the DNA TGTGCCAGCAGCTTATCAGGGGGCAACTACGAGCAGTACTTC.

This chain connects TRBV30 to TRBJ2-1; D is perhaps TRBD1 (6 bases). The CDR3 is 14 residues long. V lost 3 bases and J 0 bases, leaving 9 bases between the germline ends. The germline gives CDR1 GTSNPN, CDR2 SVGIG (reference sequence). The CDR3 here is CAWSNRVSYNEQFF. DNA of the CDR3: TGTGCCTGGAGCAACAGGGTCTCCTACAATGAGCAGTTCTTC. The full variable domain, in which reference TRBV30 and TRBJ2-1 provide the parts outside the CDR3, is SQTIHQWPATLVQPVGSPLSLECTVEGTSNPNLYWYRQAAGRGLQLLFYSVGIGQISSEVPQNLSASRPQDRQFILSSKKLLLSDSGFYLCAWSNRVSYNEQFFGPGTRLTVL.